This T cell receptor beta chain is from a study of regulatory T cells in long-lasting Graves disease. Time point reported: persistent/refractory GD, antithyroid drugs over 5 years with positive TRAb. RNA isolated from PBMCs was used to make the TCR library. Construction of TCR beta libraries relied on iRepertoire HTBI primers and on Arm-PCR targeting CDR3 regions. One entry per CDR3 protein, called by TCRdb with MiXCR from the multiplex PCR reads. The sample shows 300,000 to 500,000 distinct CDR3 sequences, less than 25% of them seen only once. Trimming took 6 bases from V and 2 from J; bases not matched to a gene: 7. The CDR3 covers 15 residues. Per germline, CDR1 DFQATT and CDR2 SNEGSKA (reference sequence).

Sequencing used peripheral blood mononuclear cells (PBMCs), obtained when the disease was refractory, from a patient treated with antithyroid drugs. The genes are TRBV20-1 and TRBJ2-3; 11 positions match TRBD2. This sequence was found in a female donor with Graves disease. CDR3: CSAGTSGGLTDTQYF. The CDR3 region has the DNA TGCAGTGCCGGGACTAGCGGAGGTCTCACAGATACGCAGTATTTT.